This T cell receptor (beta chain) came from a study of CD8+CD57+ T cells in acquired aplastic anemia. Background on the study: Sorted cells (CD4+ and CD8+) yielded DNA amounts that averaged about 2.9 ug. General observations from the study: Sharing between patients and controls was observed for twenty-nine CD8+ CDR3 sequences.

Regarding this clonotype: Its antigen is still unknown.

In patients chosen for sequencing, flow cytometry had shown CD8+CD57+ cell expansion. The cohort consisted entirely of patients having severe acquired aplastic anemia. Therapy had not been given to patients before blood sampling. For CDR3 and TCR beta VDJ profiling, genomic DNA was the template used. TCRdb processed the reads anew with MiXCR; each CDR3 protein has one entry. The table lists approximately 220,000 distinct CDR3 sequences, approximately 45% of them singletons, with less than 9% in the top ten. Germline values: CDR1 KGHDR, CDR2 SFDVKD. Trimming took 4 bases from V and 5 from J; bases not matched to a gene: 4. The CDR3 is 14 amino acids.

Sequenced input: sorted CD4+, CD8+, or CD8+CD57+ T cells (not recorded which) from PBMCs. V gene TRBV24-1 combines with J gene TRBJ1-5; 7 bases fit TRBD1. The sequence derives from a human donor with aplastic anemia. The CDR3 protein is CATSETGTYQPQHF. The CDR3 DNA is TGTGCCACCAGTGAGACAGGGACCTATCAGCCCCAGCATTTT.